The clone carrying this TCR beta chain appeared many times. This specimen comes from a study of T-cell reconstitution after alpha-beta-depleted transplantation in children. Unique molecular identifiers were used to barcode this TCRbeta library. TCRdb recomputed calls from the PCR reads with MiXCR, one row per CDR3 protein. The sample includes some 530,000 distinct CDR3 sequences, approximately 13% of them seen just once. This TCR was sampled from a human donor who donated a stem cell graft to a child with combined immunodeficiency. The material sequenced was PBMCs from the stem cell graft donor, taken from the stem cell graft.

CDR3 in DNA: TGCAGTGCCCGGGGACAGCTCGCCTACGAGCAGTACTTC. Protein: CSARGQLAYEQYF. V and J are TRBV20-1 and TRBJ2-7, with 7 bases aligning to TRBD1. The CDR3 contains 13 residues. Germline V lookup: CDR1 DFQATT, CDR2 SNEGSKA (reference sequence). The ends lost 6 bases at V and 2 bases at J; junction bases unmatched: 7.